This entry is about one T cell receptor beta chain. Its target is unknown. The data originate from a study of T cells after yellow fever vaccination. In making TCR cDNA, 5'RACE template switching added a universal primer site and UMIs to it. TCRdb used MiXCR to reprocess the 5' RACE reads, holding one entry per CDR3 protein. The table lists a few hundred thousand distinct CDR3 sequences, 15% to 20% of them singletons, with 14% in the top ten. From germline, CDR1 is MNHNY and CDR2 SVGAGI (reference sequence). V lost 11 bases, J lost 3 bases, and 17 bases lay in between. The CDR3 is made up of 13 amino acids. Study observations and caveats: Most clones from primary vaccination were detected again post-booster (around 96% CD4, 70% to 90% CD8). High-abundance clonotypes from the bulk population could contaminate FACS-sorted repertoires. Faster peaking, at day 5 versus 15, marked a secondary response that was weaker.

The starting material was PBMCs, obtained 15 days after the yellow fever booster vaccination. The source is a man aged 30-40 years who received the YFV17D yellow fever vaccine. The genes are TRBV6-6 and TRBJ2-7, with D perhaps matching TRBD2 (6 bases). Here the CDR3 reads CAVSRDSLYEQYF. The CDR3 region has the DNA TGTGCCGTATCCCGGGACTCCCTCTACGAGCAGTACTTC.